What follows are 9 T cell receptor beta chains derived from one specimen sequenced in a study of shared clonotypes between healthy human individuals. Positively selected for CCR7, the CD45RO-negative cells used as naive CD8 cells excluded terminally differentiated effector memory CD45RA+ cells. Data came from immunoSEQ multiplex PCR; TCRdb stores just in-frame clones and leaves some out. The sample gives approximately 2,200,000 clones, under 95% of which show up once; 1.5% to 2% is in the top ten. The sequencing input was naive CD8+ T cells from PBMCs. The receptors here all came from a man in his late teens or twenties in good health. Some clones in this sample may be carry-over from other donors' samples.

Comments on this clone: Other nucleotide sequences in the sample specify the same CDR3. This chain connects TRBV7-9 to TRBJ2-7; D not resolved. The CDR3 loop spans 12 amino acids. V shed 0 bases and J shed 6 bases, with 6 bases lying between them. Per the germline V gene, CDR1 is SEHNR and CDR2 is FQNEAQ (reference sequence). CDR3: CASSLAGPEQYF. The CDR3 DNA reads as TGTGCCAGCAGCTTAGCAGGGCCCGAGCAGTACTTC.

The chain uses TRBV7-9 and TRBJ2-7; D might be TRBD1 (6 bases). The ends were cut back, 3 bases at V and 2 bases at J, with 17 bases in the middle. The CDR3 contains 16 residues. CDR1 and CDR2 from the germline V gene are SEHNR and FQNEAQ (reference sequence). The CDR3 DNA reads TGTGCCAGCAGCTTCTCACCCCAGACAGGCACCTACGAGCAGTACTTC. This sequence encodes CASSFSPQTGTYEQYF.

This chain connects TRBV7-9 to TRBJ2-5, with a tentative D call TRBD2 (7 bases). The germline CDR1 and CDR2 sequences are SEHNR and FQNEAQ (reference sequence). The CDR3 length is 16 residues. V dropped 4 bases and J dropped 4 bases, with 19 bases sitting between them. In nucleotides, the CDR3 is TGTGCCAGCAGCTCCCACACCGGGGGGCAGGGAGAGACCCAGTACTTC. Amino acids: CASSSHTGGQGETQYF.

This rearrangement joins TRBV27 to TRBJ2-3, with 11 nucleotides matching TRBD2. J was trimmed by 8 bases and V by 6 bases; bases with no gene match: 10. Germline V lookup: CDR1 MNHEY, CDR2 SMNVEV (reference sequence). This CDR3 spans 15 amino acids. The CDR3 protein is CASRPPLAGVVTQYF. CDR3 bases: TGTGCCAGCAGGCCCCCACTAGCGGGAGTGGTTACGCAGTATTTT.

V usage is TRBV19 and J usage is TRBJ2-7; possibly TRBD2 for D (6 bases). Per the germline V gene, CDR1 is LNHDA and CDR2 is SQIVND (reference sequence). The length of the CDR3 is 14 residues. V shed 4 bases and J shed 1 base, with 11 bases lying between them. CDR3 sequence: CASSTGTRSYEQYF. The CDR3 coding sequence is TGTGCCAGTAGTACCGGGACTCGTTCCTACGAGCAGTACTTC. The variable domain in full, with the rest retrieved from reference TRBV19 and TRBJ2-7, is DGGITQSPKYLFRKEGQNVTLSCEQNLNHDAMYWYRQDPGQGLRLIYYSQIVNDFQKGDIAEGYSVSREKKESFPLTVTSAQKNPTAFYLCASSTGTRSYEQYFGPGTRLTVT.

CDR3 sequence (DNA): TGTGCCAGCAGCCAGACAGGCTCCTACGAGCAGTACTTC. Translating gives CASSQTGSYEQYF. The V and J genes are TRBV7-9 and TRBJ2-7, with D possibly TRBD1 on 6 matching bases. The germline gives CDR1 SEHNR, CDR2 FQNEAQ (reference sequence). The CDR3 runs to 13 residues. Between the trimmed V and J ends, which lost 5 bases and 0 bases, there was a span of 8 bases.

With regard to this clone: The same CDR3 is also encoded by other DNA sequences in this sample. CDR3 coding DNA: TGCGCCAGCAGCCAAGATCGGGGGGCTGGGACTGAAGCTTTCTTT. It codes for CASSQDRGAGTEAFF. The V gene is TRBV4-3, the J gene TRBJ1-1; D may be TRBD1 (6 bases). This CDR3 spans 15 amino acids. V was trimmed by 0 bases and J by 5 bases, leaving 13 bases between them. Germline V lookup: CDR1 LGHNA, CDR2 YSLEER.

The V and J genes are TRBV9 and TRBJ2-7; 10 bases align to TRBD2. V dropped 0 bases and J dropped 4; count of bases not matched to a gene: 4. CDR3 length: 15 residues. Looked up from germline, CDR1 is SGDLS and CDR2 is YYNGEE. The CDR3 coding sequence is TGTGCCAGCAGCGTAGGAAATAGCGGGAGGTACGAGCAGTACTTC. Protein: CASSVGNSGRYEQYF.

The CDR3 nucleotides are TGTGCCACCAGCAGAGTCGGGGACAGGGATCGTGGCTACACCTTC. Translated, it gives CATSRVGDRDRGYTF. V and J are TRBV15 and TRBJ1-2; 9 bases are shared with TRBD1. The ends lost 1 base at V and 7 bases at J; junction bases unmatched: 7. This CDR3 contains 15 residues. The germline V gene encodes CDR1 LNHNV and CDR2 YYDKDF (reference sequence). Full variable domain (remainder filled in from reference TRBV15 and TRBJ1-2): DAMVIQNPRYQVTQFGKPVTLSCSQTLNHNVMYWYQQKSSQAPKLLFHYYDKDFNNEADTPDNFQSRRPNTSFCFLDIRSPGLGDTAMYLCATSRVGDRDRGYTFGSGTRLTVV.